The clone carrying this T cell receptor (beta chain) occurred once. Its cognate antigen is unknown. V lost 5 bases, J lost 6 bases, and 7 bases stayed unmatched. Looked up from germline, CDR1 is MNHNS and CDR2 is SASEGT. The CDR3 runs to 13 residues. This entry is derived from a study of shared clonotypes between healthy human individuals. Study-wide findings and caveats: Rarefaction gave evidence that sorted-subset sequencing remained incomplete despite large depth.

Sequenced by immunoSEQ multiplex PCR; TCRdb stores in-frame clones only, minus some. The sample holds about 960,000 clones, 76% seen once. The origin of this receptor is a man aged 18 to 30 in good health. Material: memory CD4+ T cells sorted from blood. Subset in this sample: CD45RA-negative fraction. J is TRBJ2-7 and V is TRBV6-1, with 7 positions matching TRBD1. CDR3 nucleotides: TGTGCCAGCAGTAGGGACAGCCCTCGCGAGCAGTACTTC. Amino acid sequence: CASSRDSPREQYF.